The rows below give T cell receptor beta chains drawn from one sample of a study of OX40 agonist ivuxolimab in advanced cancers. Profiled with immunoSEQ multiplex PCR; TCRdb holds only in-frame clones, not every one. The table lists about 47,000 clones, under 90% of them singletons. The source material was CD4+ or CD8+ T cells sorted from blood, sampled in a trial of the OX40 agonist ivuxolimab. The receptors stem from an adult with an advanced solid tumor such as melanoma, head and neck, liver or kidney cancer. The CDR3 runs from the conserved cysteine through the conserved F or W. Each record gives: V gene, J gene, CDR3 protein.

>TRBV27|TRBJ1-1
CASSLYGGGNTEAFF
>TRBV9|TRBJ1-2
CASSGGDGSYGYTF
>TRBV9|TRBJ1-2
CASSVEEAGQNYGYTF
>TRBV11-2|TRBJ2-7
CASSFGTEQYF
>TRBV5-4|TRBJ2-5
CASGAGTQYF
>TRBV4-1|TRBJ2-7
CASSQQDPHYEQYF
>TRBV28|TRBJ2-7
CASRLGQGSEQYF
>TRBV9|TRBJ2-2
CASSAPPGRPAGELFF
>TRBV7-6|TRBJ2-7
CASSLRGGQYEQYF
>TRBV6-5|TRBJ2-2
CASSSETPNTGELFF
>TRBV11-2|TRBJ2-3
CASSLDDLTDTQYF
>TRBV27|TRBJ2-7
CASAGLAGDHEQYF
>TRBV14|TRBJ1-1
CASSRHLRGGTEAFF
>TRBV5-6|TRBJ2-7
CASSELAGSSYEQYF
>TRBV6-5|TRBJ1-2
CASSSQVGTGAHGYTF
>TRBV28|TRBJ2-3
CASSLGPSTDTQYF
>TRBV4-1|TRBJ1-4
CASTPRGSGEKLFF
>TRBV9|TRBJ1-2
CASSVDGTAGYTF
>TRBV27|TRBJ1-2
CASSTYRGGNYGYTF
>TRBV11-2|TRBJ2-2
CASSLVASTGELFF
>TRBV6-1|TRBJ1-5
CASSEEPRWSQHF
>TRBV7-2|TRBJ2-3
CASSLGGGRDTQYF
>TRBV5-6|TRBJ2-1
CASSVTSGSNSYNEQFF
>TRBV5-1|TRBJ1-1
CASSPLMNTEAFF
>TRBV4-1|TRBJ1-3
CASSQALRDTIYF
>TRBV19|TRBJ1-4
CASSIGAGPNEKLFF
>TRBV9|TRBJ1-1
CASSVGGPEAFF